This T cell receptor (beta chain) was sequenced in a study of control samples from healthy donors and cancer patients (dated by TCRdb to the early 2020s). Library preparation employed the immunoSEQ multiplex PCR assay. Imported from immuneACCESS, the table was reduced by TCRdb to in-frame sequences with V and J called. These copies leave out some clones; in studies compared against another copy, an unresolved V gene accounts for under half, and the cause of the remainder is not known. The sample records 150,000 to 200,000 clones, around 93% of which are singletons. Approximately 1.5% of the sample is in the top ten clones. CDR1 and CDR2, per the germline V gene, are SNHLY and FYNNEI. The CDR3 numbers 17 residues from cysteine through phenylalanine. Just CDR3 DNA is preserved here, 51 bases in frame from base 1. Comment on this clone: The clone's antigen remains unknown. The junction differs from germline at one of its ends, possibly a read error.

Here the chain combines TRBV2 and TRBJ1-6, with 11 bases matching TRBD1. Sequenced material: blood. This sequence originates from a man aged 18-30 years in good health. The sequenced DNA: TGTGCCAGCAGTGAAAAAGGACAGGGGGCGAAAAATTCATCCCTCCACTTT. It codes for CASSEKGQGAKNSSLHF.